This T cell receptor (beta chain) was observed in a study of T cell responses to AZD1222 COVID-19 vaccine. Study information: Second-dose intervals of approximately 4 or approximately 12 weeks were pooled.

Findings and caveats of the study: The donor group comprised mostly white British people and more females; the analysis possibly underestimated clonal diversity. The CD4 TCRs associated with vaccination extended across spike and predominated at 160-218 and 743-854. Repertoires were collected only later (after the peak T cell response had occurred).

Sequencing used immunoSEQ multiplex PCR; TCRdb keeps in-frame clones, though not all of them. The data show 60,000 to 85,000 clones, with 85% seen just once and roughly 22% held by the top ten. Notes on this clone: Its antigen is as yet unknown.

Material: peripheral blood, obtained on day 0 of AZD1222 vaccination. The TCR sequence derives from an adult in good health.

The CDR3 sequence: CAGGQAPSYEQYF. CDR3 nucleotide sequence: TGTGCCGGGGGACAGGCCCCTTCCTACGAGCAGTACTTC. The V and J genes are TRBV7-9 and TRBJ2-7; 8 nucleotides line up with TRBD1. Germline V CDR1 and CDR2: SEHNR, FQNEAQ (reference sequence). J was trimmed by 1 base and V by 11 bases; bases with no gene match: 7. This CDR3 is 13 amino acids long.